This T cell receptor (beta chain) appears in the sequencing data of a study of blood T cell repertoires in COVID-19. Study-wide background: Collection of acute and convalescent COVID-19 samples took place in the United States, Italy and Spain. PBMCs, B-cell-depleted T cells, or T cells were the source of the cDNA or gDNA that made up the material.

The CDR3 is made up of 12 amino acids. The V end lost 2 bases, the J end lost 9 bases, and 11 bases lay between the germline ends. CDR1 SGHDN and CDR2 FVKESK come from the germline V gene. The authors' processing: How many nucleated cells were present was estimated from reference gene primer amplification. Only in-frame clones appear in the TCRdb table, and some are missing; sequencing was by immunoSEQ multiplex PCR. V, J and clone size reflect that table, while D and trimming were determined from the DNA. The sample has roughly 30,000 clones, about 89% seen once. This TCR came from a man aged 60-69 years with acute or convalescent COVID-19. The chain recombines TRBV14 with TRBJ2-7; no reliable D call. Sequenced: peripheral blood. DNA of the CDR3: TGTGCCAGCAGCCAAAGGAGATTACGGCAGTACTTC. Protein sequence: CASSQRRLRQYF.